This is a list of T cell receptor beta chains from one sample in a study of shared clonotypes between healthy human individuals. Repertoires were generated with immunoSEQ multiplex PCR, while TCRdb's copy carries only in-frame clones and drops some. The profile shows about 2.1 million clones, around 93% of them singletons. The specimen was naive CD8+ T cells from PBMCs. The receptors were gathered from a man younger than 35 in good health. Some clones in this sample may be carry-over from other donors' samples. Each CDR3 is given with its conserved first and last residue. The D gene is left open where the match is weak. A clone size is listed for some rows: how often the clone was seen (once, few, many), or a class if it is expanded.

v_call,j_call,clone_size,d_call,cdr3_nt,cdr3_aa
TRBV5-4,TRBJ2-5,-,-,TGTGCCAGCACCCCCGCGCGGTCCCAAGAGACCCAGTACTTC,CASTPARSQETQYF
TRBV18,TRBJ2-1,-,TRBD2,TGTGCCAGCTCACCACCCGGACTAGCGGACTACAATGAGCAGTTCTTC,CASSPPGLADYNEQFF
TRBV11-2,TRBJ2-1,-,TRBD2,TGTGCCAGCAGCTTAGACCCTAGCGGGAGTTCCAATGAGCAGTTCTTC,CASSLDPSGSSNEQFF
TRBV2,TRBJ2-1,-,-,TGTGCCAGCAGTGAAGCGCATCCCCTTGAGAATGAGCAGTTCTTC,CASSEAHPLENEQFF
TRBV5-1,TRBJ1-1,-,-,TGCGCCAGCAGCTTGGCCCACCGGGACGGAAAGAACACTGAAGCTTTCTTT,CASSLAHRDGKNTEAFF
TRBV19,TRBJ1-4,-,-,TGTGCCAGTAGTGGATGGATTGGGGCGACTAATGAAAAACTGTTTTTT,CASSGWIGATNEKLFF
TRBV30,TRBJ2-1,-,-,TGTGCCTGGAGTGGGGGTGAGCAGTTCTTC,CAWSGGEQFF
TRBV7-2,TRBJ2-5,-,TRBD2,TGTGCCAGCAGCTTAGATTGGAGTAGCGGGAGGCAAGGAGAGACCCAGTACTTC,CASSLDWSSGRQGETQYF
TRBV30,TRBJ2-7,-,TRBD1,TGTGCCTGGAAGGGACAGGGGACTTACGAGCAGTACTTC,CAWKGQGTYEQYF
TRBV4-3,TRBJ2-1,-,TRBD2,TGCGCCAGCAGCCAAGATTTCAGGCTTAGCGGGAGGTCTGTAATAGGGTACAATGAGCAGTTCTTC,CASSQDFRLSGRSVIGYNEQFF
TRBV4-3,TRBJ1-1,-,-,TGCGCCAGCAGCCAACCGGGCCGGAGGAGAGCTTTCTTT,CASSQPGRRRAFF
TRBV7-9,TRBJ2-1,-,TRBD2,TGTGCCAGCAGCCCGAGGACTAGCGGCGAGCAGTTCTTC,CASSPRTSGEQFF
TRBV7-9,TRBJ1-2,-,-,TGTGCCAGCAGCTTAGCCAACCCCGACTATGGCTACACCTTC,CASSLANPDYGYTF
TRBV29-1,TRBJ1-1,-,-,TGCAGCGTTTGGGACGGCCCGACTGAAGCTTTCTTT,CSVWDGPTEAFF
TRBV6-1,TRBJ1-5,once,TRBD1,TGTGCCAGCAGCCCCCCGGCGGCCAGGGGGCAGCCCCAGCATTTT,CASSPPAARGQPQHF
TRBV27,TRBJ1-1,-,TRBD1,TGTGCCAGCAGTCTATACGAGGGGGCGCGGACTGAAGCTTTCTTT,CASSLYEGARTEAFF
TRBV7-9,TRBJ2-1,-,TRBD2,TGTGCCAGCAGCCCAGGACTAGCGGGAGTTGTCTACAATGAGCAGTTCTTC,CASSPGLAGVVYNEQFF
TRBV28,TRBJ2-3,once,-,TGTGCCAGCAGGCCCGGCACAGATACGCAGTATTTT,CASRPGTDTQYF
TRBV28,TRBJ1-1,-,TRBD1,TGTGCCAGCAGTTTAATGGGGACAGGGTACACTGAAGCTTTCTTT,CASSLMGTGYTEAFF
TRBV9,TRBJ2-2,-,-,TGTGCCAGCAAGGGCAGCGGGAACACCGGGGAGCTGTTTTTT,CASKGSGNTGELFF
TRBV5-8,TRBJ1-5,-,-,TGTGCCAGCAGCAGCGGGGGCCCCTGGGATCAGCCCCAGCATTTT,CASSSGGPWDQPQHF
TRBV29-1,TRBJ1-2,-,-,TGCAGCGTTGGTTCGGAGACACTACTCTACACCTTC,CSVGSETLLYTF
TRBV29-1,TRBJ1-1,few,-,TGCAGCGTTCTCGGGCTCTCACTAGAAGCTTTCTTT,CSVLGLSLEAFF
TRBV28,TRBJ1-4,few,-,TGTGCCAGCAGTTTATACGATGAAAAACTGTTTTTT,CASSLYDEKLFF
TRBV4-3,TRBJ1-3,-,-,TGCGCCAGCAGCCACAGAGTTGGCTCTGGAAACACCATATATTTT,CASSHRVGSGNTIYF
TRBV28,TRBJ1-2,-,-,TGTGCCAGCAGTTTGCTGTCGGTGGGGGTATATGGCTACACCTTC,CASSLLSVGVYGYTF
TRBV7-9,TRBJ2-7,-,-,TGTGCCAGCAGCTTCCAAGGACGGGCAGGACACGAGCAGTACTTC,CASSFQGRAGHEQYF
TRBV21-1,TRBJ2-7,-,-,TGTGCCAGCAGCAACCGCCGGGACGTATTAGGCGACGAGCAGTACTTC,CASSNRRDVLGDEQYF
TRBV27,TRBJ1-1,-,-,TGTGCCAGCAGTTTAAACCCGGTCACTGAAGCTTTCTTT,CASSLNPVTEAFF
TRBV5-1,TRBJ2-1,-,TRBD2,TGCGCCAGCAGCCCTTATAGCGGGAAGGATGAGCAGTTCTTC,CASSPYSGKDEQFF
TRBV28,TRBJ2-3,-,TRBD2,TGTGCCAGCAGTTTGGGTAGCGGGCCGGATACGCAGTATTTT,CASSLGSGPDTQYF
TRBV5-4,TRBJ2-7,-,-,TGTGCCAGCAGCTCCCCCCGAGAGCAGTACTTC,CASSSPREQYF
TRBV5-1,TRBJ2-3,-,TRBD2,TGCGCCAGCAGCCTAAAAAACCCTAGCGGGAGGGCCCCAGATACGCAGTATTTT,CASSLKNPSGRAPDTQYF